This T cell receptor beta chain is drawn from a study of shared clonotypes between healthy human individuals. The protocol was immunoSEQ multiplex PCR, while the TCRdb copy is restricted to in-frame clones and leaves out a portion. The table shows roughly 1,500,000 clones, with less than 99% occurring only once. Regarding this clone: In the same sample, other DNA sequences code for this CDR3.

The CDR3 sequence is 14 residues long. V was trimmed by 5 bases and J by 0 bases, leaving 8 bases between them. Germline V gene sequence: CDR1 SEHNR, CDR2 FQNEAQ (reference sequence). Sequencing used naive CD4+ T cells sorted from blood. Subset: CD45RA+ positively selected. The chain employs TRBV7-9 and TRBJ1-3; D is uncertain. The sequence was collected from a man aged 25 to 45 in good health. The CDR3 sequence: CASSLTVSGNTIYF. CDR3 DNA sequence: TGTGCCAGCAGCCTAACGGTCTCTGGAAACACCATATATTTT.